The 20 T cell receptor beta chains in this list originate from one sample, sequenced in a study of cytomegalovirus exposure and HLA in healthy donors. This PCR relied on a set of 60 Vbeta primers and 13 Jbeta primers. The data were produced by immunoSEQ multiplex PCR, yet TCRdb's version contains in-frame clones alone and is incomplete. The sample has about 100,000 clones, around four fifths seen once; the top ten hold under 8%. The sequenced sample was PBMCs. The receptor source for this set is a man between 45 and 60 years old in good health and CMV-seropositive.

This clone turned up a few times. The V and J genes are TRBV7-2 and TRBJ2-2; 9 bases are shared with TRBD1. The CDR3 is made up of 17 amino acids. CDR1 is SGHTA, CDR2 FQGNSA, per germline. Trimming at V came to 5 bases and at J to 6 bases, leaving 13 bases not matched to a gene. CDR3 coding DNA: TGTGCCAGCAGCAAAAACCCGGACAGGGGTGGCGCCGGGGAGCTGTTTTTT. Its protein is CASSKNPDRGGAGELFF.

This sequence joins TRBV9 and TRBJ2-3, with 11 bases fitting TRBD2. The CDR3 covers 17 residues. V lost 0 bases to trimming and J lost 7 bases; unmatched junction nucleotides: 10. The germline V gene encodes CDR1 SGDLS and CDR2 YYNGEE. The CDR3 region has the DNA TGTGCCAGCAGCGTAGGTCGCACTAGCGGGGGTATAAATACGCAGTATTTT. As protein: CASSVGRTSGGINTQYF. The complete variable domain, with remaining parts taken from reference TRBV9 and TRBJ2-3, reads DSGVTQTPKHLITATGQRVTLRCSPRSGDLSVYWYQQSLDQGLQFLIQYYNGEERAKGNILERFSAQQFPDLHSELNLSSLELGDSALYFCASSVGRTSGGINTQYFGPGTRLTVL.

This rearrangement joins TRBV7-2 to TRBJ2-2; 9 nucleotides line up with TRBD2. Losses at the gene ends were 4 bases for V and 2 bases for J; bases not matched to a gene: 5. Germline V gives CDR1 SGHTA, CDR2 FQGNSA. This CDR3 is 16 amino acids long. In DNA, the CDR3 is TGTGCCAGCAGCTCCTTAGCGGGGGCAAACACCGGGGAGCTGTTTTTT. Its translation is CASSSLAGANTGELFF.

The rearrangement links TRBV14 to TRBJ2-3, with 11 bases lining up with TRBD2. J gave up 2 bases and V 5 bases, and 6 bases lay outside the gene matches. From germline, CDR1 is SGHDN and CDR2 FVKESK. The CDR3 has 16 amino acids. CDR3 DNA sequence: TGTGCCAGCAGCTTCCGACTAGCGGGGACCACAGATACGCAGTATTTT. Its translation: CASSFRLAGTTDTQYF.

The sample holds one count of this clone. The genes are TRBV14 and TRBJ2-7, with 8 bases identical to TRBD1. Germline V lookup: CDR1 SGHDN, CDR2 FVKESK. There are 16 residues in the CDR3. With 4 bases clipped from V and 7 bases from J, the junction kept 15 bases outside the gene matches. CDR3 DNA sequence: TGTGCCAGCAGCCCCGCAGGGGACAGGCGTACGTGGGAGCAGTACTTC. Its translation is CASSPAGDRRTWEQYF. Complete variable domain (other parts from reference TRBV14 and TRBJ2-7): EAGVTQFPSHSVIEKGQTVTLRCDPISGHDNLYWYRRVMGKEIKFLLHFVKESKQDESGMPNNRFLAERTGGTYSTLKVQPAELEDSGVYFCASSPAGDRRTWEQYFGPGTRLTVT.

The chain carries TRBV9 and TRBJ2-2; perhaps TRBD2 as D (5 bases). The CDR3 spans 14 residues. Germline CDR1 is SGDLS and CDR2 is YYNGEE. The V end lost 3 bases, the J end lost 7 bases, and 13 bases lay between the germline ends. The DNA of the CDR3 is TGTGCCAGCAGCGCCCCTAGAGGAGGCGGGGAGCTGTTTTTT. Translation gives CASSAPRGGGELFF.

This chain uses TRBV5-6 with TRBJ2-7; 7 positions agree with TRBD1. Germline V gene lookup returns CDR1 SGHDT and CDR2 YYEEEE. CDR3 length equals 13 residues. The trim removed 0 bases at V and 4 bases at J, leaving 1 base unmatched. The CDR3 sequence: CASSLDRGYEQYF. The CDR3 bases are TGTGCCAGCAGCTTGGACAGGGGTTACGAGCAGTACTTC.

This chain links TRBV10-3 with TRBJ1-6, with TRBD1 identical over 8 bases. V lost 4 bases, J lost 7 bases, and 9 bases stayed unmatched. Germline values: CDR1 ENHRY, CDR2 SYGVKD. The CDR3 contains 16 residues. CDR3: CAISGTGPYMNSPLHF. The CDR3 nucleotides are TGTGCCATCAGTGGGACAGGGCCGTATATGAATTCACCCCTCCACTTT.

The chain couples TRBV19 to TRBJ2-7, with 7 bases identical to TRBD1. The CDR3 length is 12 residues. Looked up from germline, CDR1 is LNHDA and CDR2 is SQIVND (reference sequence). V was pared by 7 bases and J by 2 bases, with 2 bases of the junction left unmatched. CDR3 in DNA: TGTGCCAGTACGGGACAGACCTACGAGCAGTACTTC. Protein: CASTGQTYEQYF.

This rearrangement joins TRBV7-8 to TRBJ2-5; 7 bases align to TRBD1. The CDR3 covers 15 residues. J lost 5 bases, V lost 1 base, and 7 bases had no gene match. Germline V gene data show CDR1 as SGHVS and CDR2 as FQNEAQ. CDR3 residues: CASSLDSPQGETQYF. The DNA of the CDR3 is TGTGCCAGCAGCTTAGATTCCCCACAGGGGGAGACCCAGTACTTC.

This clone appeared a single time. The chain carries TRBV6-1 and TRBJ1-2; D is perhaps TRBD1 (5 bases). The CDR3 runs to 13 residues. Deletions cut 4 bases from V and 6 bases from J, with 12 bases between. CDR1 is MNHNS, CDR2 SASEGT, per germline. The CDR3 sequence is CASSVDAGDGYTF. For the CDR3, the DNA is TGTGCCAGCAGTGTGGACGCGGGGGATGGCTACACCTTC.

J is TRBJ2-2 and V is TRBV13, with 13 bases that match TRBD2. CDR1 is PRHDT and CDR2 is FYEKMQ in the germline V gene (reference sequence). The trim removed 4 bases at V and 8 bases at J, leaving 16 bases unmatched. The CDR3 is 19 residues long. The CDR3 protein is CASSSSPTSGGAGWGELFF. The CDR3 nucleotides read TGTGCCAGCAGCTCAAGTCCCACTAGCGGGGGGGCCGGCTGGGGGGAGCTGTTTTTT. The entire variable domain, with the rest obtained from reference TRBV13 and TRBJ2-2, is as follows: AAGVIQSPRHLIKEKRETATLKCYPIPRHDTVYWYQQGPGQDPQFLISFYEKMQSDKGSIPDRFSAQQFSDYHSELNMSSLELGDSALYFCASSSSPTSGGAGWGELFFGEGSRLTVL.

This clone was detected once. V and J are TRBV7-2 and TRBJ2-5, with 7 bases that match TRBD2. V trimming: 4 bases; J trimming: 5 bases; junction bases outside the gene matches: 7. The CDR3 is 14 residues long. CDR1 is SGHTA and CDR2 is FQGNSA in the germline V gene. DNA for the CDR3: TGTGCCAGCAGCTATAACTCCGGGGGGGAGACCCAGTACTTC. Its protein product is CASSYNSGGETQYF.

V gene TRBV18 combines with J gene TRBJ1-5; D possibly corresponds to TRBD1 (5 bases). The CDR3 runs to 15 residues. V dropped 3 bases and J dropped 0 bases, with 9 bases sitting between them. Germline assignment: CDR1 KGHSH and CDR2 LQKENI. CDR3 sequence reads: CASSPGRGSNQPQHF. The CDR3 nucleotides read TGTGCCAGCTCACCTGGAAGGGGTAGCAATCAGCCCCAGCATTTT.

This chain connects TRBV7-2 to TRBJ1-3, with D uncertain. Trimming removed 7 bases at V and 1 base at J, with 8 bases between. CDR1 and CDR2 from the germline V gene are SGHTA and FQGNSA. The CDR3 has 13 amino acids. The CDR3 reads CASTPFSGNTIYF. The CDR3 DNA reads TGTGCCAGCACCCCGTTTTCTGGAAACACCATATATTTT.

The V call is TRBV30, the J call TRBJ2-4; D may be TRBD1 (6 bases). The V gene's germline CDR1 is GTSNPN and CDR2 SVGIG (reference sequence). V lost 2 bases, J lost 8 bases, and 16 bases lay in between. The CDR3 is made up of 14 amino acids. CDR3 coding DNA: TGTGCCTGGAGTCTTTCAGGGGCAGGGGACATTCAGTACTTC. Protein: CAWSLSGAGDIQYF. Filled out from reference TRBV30 and TRBJ2-4, the complete variable domain reads SQTIHQWPATLVQPVGSPLSLECTVEGTSNPNLYWYRQAAGRGLQLLFYSVGIGQISSEVPQNLSASRPQDRQFILSSKKLLLSDSGFYLCAWSLSGAGDIQYFGAGTRLSVL.

The gene calls are TRBV7-6 and TRBJ2-5; D perhaps matches TRBD1 (6 bases). This CDR3 has 13 residues. Trimming shortened V by 2 bases and J by 5 bases, and 9 bases separated the two germline ends. CDR1 SGHVS and CDR2 FNYEAQ come from the germline V gene. CDR3 DNA: TGTGCCAGCAGCTTATCCCAGGGGGAGACCCAGTACTTC. Its protein product is CASSLSQGETQYF.

The chain links TRBV9 to TRBJ2-2; D is possibly TRBD1 (6 bases). Trimming shortened V by 0 bases and J by 1 base, and 10 bases separated the two germline ends. This CDR3 is 16 amino acids long. The germline V gene has CDR1 SGDLS and CDR2 YYNGEE. The CDR3 region is CASSVALGGNTGELFF. The CDR3 nucleotides are TGTGCCAGCAGCGTAGCTCTAGGGGGGAACACCGGGGAGCTGTTTTTT.

V and J are TRBV7-9 and TRBJ1-1; TRBD1 matches 8 bases. CDR1 SEHNR and CDR2 FQNEAQ come from the germline V gene (reference sequence). The J segment lost 1 base and the V segment lost 0 bases, leaving 4 bases of the junction unmatched. The CDR3 has 16 residues. Here the CDR3 reads CASSLAGGQGNTEAFF. The DNA for the CDR3 is TGTGCCAGCAGCTTAGCTGGTGGACAGGGGAACACTGAAGCTTTCTTT.

V and J are TRBV27 and TRBJ1-5, with 10 bases that match TRBD1. The J segment lost 2 bases and the V segment lost 8 bases, leaving 3 bases of the junction unmatched. CDR3 length: 14 amino acids. CDR1 MNHEY and CDR2 SMNVEV come from the germline V gene (reference sequence). This chain's CDR3 is CASGGTGGNQPQHF. The CDR3 DNA sequence: TGTGCCAGCGGGGGGACAGGGGGCAATCAGCCCCAGCATTTT.